This TCR beta chain was sequenced in a study of shared clonotypes between healthy human individuals. At the level of the study: A couple of women and three men aged 18 to 49 made up the donors.

In the original processing: Without quality scores, immunoSEQ junctional reads could not be filtered like full-length reads. Sequenced by immunoSEQ multiplex PCR; TCRdb stores in-frame clones only, minus some. That table gives V, J and clone size, and the DNA gave D and trimming. The sample shows 660,000 or so clones, roughly 96% of them seen only once. The CDR3 sequence is 13 residues long. V was trimmed by 1 base and J by 6 bases, leaving 10 bases between them. CDR1 and CDR2 (germline): SNHLY, FYNNEI. The naive CD8 population came from CD45RO-negative cells selected for CCR7, without terminally differentiated effector memory CD45RA+ cells.

Sequencing was carried out using naive CD8+ T cells sorted from blood. This receptor was identified in a woman between 25 and 40 years old in good health. The V and J genes are TRBV2 and TRBJ2-7; a weak D match, TRBD1 (6 bases). CDR3 nucleotide sequence: TGTGCCAGCAGTGAAGTGGGGGCGGTCGAGCAGTACTTC. Its protein product is CASSEVGAVEQYF.